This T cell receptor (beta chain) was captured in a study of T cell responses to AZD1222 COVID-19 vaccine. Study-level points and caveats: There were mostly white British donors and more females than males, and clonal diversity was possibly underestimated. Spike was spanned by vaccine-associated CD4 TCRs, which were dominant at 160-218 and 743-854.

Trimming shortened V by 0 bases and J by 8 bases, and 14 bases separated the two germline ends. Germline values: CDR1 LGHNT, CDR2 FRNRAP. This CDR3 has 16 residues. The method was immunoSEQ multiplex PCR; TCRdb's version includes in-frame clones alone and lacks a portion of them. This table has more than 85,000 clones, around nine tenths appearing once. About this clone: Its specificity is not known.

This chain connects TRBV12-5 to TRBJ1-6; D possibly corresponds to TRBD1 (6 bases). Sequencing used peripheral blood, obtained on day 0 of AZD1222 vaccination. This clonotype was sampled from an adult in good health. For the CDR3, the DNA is TGTGCTAGTGGTTTGGTATCCGGGGCAGGGGATTCACCCCTCCACTTT. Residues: CASGLVSGAGDSPLHF.